The 25 T cell receptor beta chains listed next were all sequenced from one sample in a study of T cell responses to AZD1222 COVID-19 vaccine. The assay was immunoSEQ multiplex PCR, and TCRdb's table has in-frame clones only and misses some. The sample includes approximately 84,000 clones, roughly 85% of them seen just once. The input for sequencing was peripheral blood, taken 28 days after the second AZD1222 dose. These receptor sequences come from an adult who received the AZD1222 COVID-19 vaccine.

This chain uses TRBV29-1 with TRBJ1-1; 7 bases fit TRBD1. Germline lookup yields CDR1 SQVTM and CDR2 ANQGSEA. The CDR3 length is 13 residues. V shed 4 bases and J 8 bases; nucleotides not matched to a gene: 10. Here the CDR3 DNA reads TGCAGCGTTGCAGGGGGGGGGACGCTCGAAGCTTTCTTT. Translated, it gives CSVAGGGTLEAFF.

The V call is TRBV6-6, the J call TRBJ1-3, with D maybe TRBD1 (6 bases). The CDR3 sequence is 16 residues long. V lost 2 bases and J 2 bases, leaving 13 bases between the germline ends. Germline CDR1 is MNHNY and CDR2 is SVGAGI (reference sequence). The CDR3 DNA reads as TGTGCCAGCAGTTACGCCCACGGGGGCCCTGGAAACACCATATATTTT. Its translation is CASSYAHGGPGNTIYF.

V gene TRBV13 combines with J gene TRBJ2-3; tentative D call: TRBD2 (6 bases). The CDR3 is made up of 14 amino acids. Germline V gene lookup returns CDR1 PRHDT and CDR2 FYEKMQ (reference sequence). V was pared by 0 bases and J by 7 bases, with 11 bases between. The DNA for the CDR3 is TGTGCCAGCAGCTTAGGGACTAGTCTTTATACGCAGTATTTT. It specifies CASSLGTSLYTQYF.

The chain uses TRBV28 and TRBJ2-3; D not resolved. CDR1 MDHEN and CDR2 SYDVKM come from the germline V gene. The CDR3 extends over 14 amino acids. Trimming left V 5 bases short and J 0 bases short, with 9 bases between. This CDR3 reads CASSRLSSTDTQYF. The CDR3 DNA is TGTGCCAGCAGTCGTCTAAGTAGCACAGATACGCAGTATTTT.

The genes are TRBV6-1 and TRBJ2-7, with D perhaps TRBD1 or TRBD2 (5 bases each). V was cut by 3 bases and J by 0 bases, with 15 bases left in between. Germline lookup yields CDR1 MNHNS and CDR2 SASEGT. The length of the CDR3 is 16 residues. The CDR3 here is CASSDVRLGASYEQYF. The CDR3 coding sequence is TGTGCCAGCAGTGATGTCCGTCTCGGGGCCTCCTACGAGCAGTACTTC.

The chain couples TRBV11-2 to TRBJ2-3; TRBD2 agrees at 8 bases. Germline values: CDR1 SGHAT, CDR2 FQNNGV. Losses at the gene ends were 5 bases for V and 5 bases for J; bases not matched to a gene: 9. The CDR3 has 15 amino acids. The CDR3 loop reads CASSANSGVVDTQYF. In DNA form, the CDR3 reads TGTGCCAGCAGCGCCAATAGCGGGGTGGTAGATACGCAGTATTTT.

The J gene is TRBJ1-2, the V gene TRBV28, with D unresolved. The CDR3 is 12 amino acids. Germline V lookup: CDR1 MDHEN, CDR2 SYDVKM. V lost 7 bases and J 2 bases, leaving 8 bases between the germline ends. CDR3 residues: CASISDNYGYTF. In nucleotides, the CDR3 is TGTGCCAGCATCTCAGACAACTATGGCTACACCTTC.

This chain uses TRBV15 with TRBJ1-6; D unresolved. The CDR3 length is 15 residues. Trimming left V 0 bases short and J 6 bases short, with 9 bases between. Looked up from germline, CDR1 is LNHNV and CDR2 is YYDKDF (reference sequence). The CDR3 nucleotides read TGTGCCACCAGCAGAGACGGTTTGGGTAATTCACCCCTCCACTTT. Amino acids: CATSRDGLGNSPLHF. Full variable domain (outside the CDR3, taken from reference TRBV15 and TRBJ1-6): DAMVIQNPRYQVTQFGKPVTLSCSQTLNHNVMYWYQQKSSQAPKLLFHYYDKDFNNEADTPDNFQSRRPNTSFCFLDIRSPGLGDTAMYLCATSRDGLGNSPLHFGNGTRLTVT.

The gene calls are TRBV15 and TRBJ1-1; D uncertain. Germline CDR1 LNHNV, CDR2 YYDKDF (reference sequence). The length of the CDR3 is 16 residues. The germline V and J ends were trimmed by 1 base and 1 base, with 13 bases remaining between them. CDR3 in amino acids: CATSRVPSPTNTEAFF. The CDR3 nucleotides read TGTGCCACCAGCAGAGTCCCTAGCCCTACGAACACTGAAGCTTTCTTT.

The chain links TRBV25-1 to TRBJ1-2; D not certain. Trimming cost V 8 bases and J 2 bases, with 18 bases left between them. The germline V gene has CDR1 MGHDK and CDR2 SYGVNS. The CDR3 length is 15 residues. This chain's CDR3 is CASPPGVVPNYGYTF. The CDR3 region has the DNA TGTGCCAGCCCCCCGGGCGTGGTGCCGAACTATGGCTACACCTTC.

The chain links TRBV6-5 to TRBJ2-7; perhaps TRBD1 as D (6 bases). The CDR3 is 14 residues long. V was trimmed by 6 bases and J by 2 bases, leaving 14 bases between them. Germline V gene sequence: CDR1 MNHEY, CDR2 SVGAGI. The CDR3 loop reads CASSSGHPPYEQYF. The CDR3, as DNA: TGTGCCAGCAGCTCGGGACACCCACCCTACGAGCAGTACTTC.

This clone showed up just once. The chain recombines TRBV7-3 with TRBJ1-3; perhaps TRBD1 as D (6 bases). Germline lookup yields CDR1 SGHTA and CDR2 FQGTGA. The length of the CDR3 is 17 residues. V was trimmed by 4 bases and J by 3 bases, leaving 19 bases between them. The CDR3 loop is CASSYRNREWNGNTIYF. As DNA, the CDR3 is TGTGCCAGCAGCTATCGGAACAGGGAGTGGAATGGAAACACCATATATTTT.

This chain connects TRBV6-1 to TRBJ2-7; the D is unclear. The V and J ends lost 1 base and 4 bases respectively, with 5 bases between them. Germline loops: CDR1 MNHNS, CDR2 SASEGT. The CDR3 runs to 12 residues. The CDR3 is CASSEDPYEQYF. CDR3 in DNA: TGTGCCAGCAGTGAAGACCCGTACGAGCAGTACTTC.

This chain connects TRBV7-3 to TRBJ2-1; D gene unclear. CDR1 and CDR2 (germline): SGHTA, FQGTGA. Trimming took off 1 base at V and 4 bases at J, with 8 bases between the two ends. The CDR3 is 14 residues long. The CDR3 DNA sequence: TGTGCCAGCAGCTTAATGCGGCAGTACAATGAGCAGTTCTTC. Residues: CASSLMRQYNEQFF.

J is TRBJ2-2 and V is TRBV2; TRBD1 might be the D (6 bases). Germline V gives CDR1 SNHLY, CDR2 FYNNEI. V lost 7 bases and J 5 bases, leaving 17 bases between the germline ends. This CDR3 spans 15 amino acids. The CDR3 DNA reads TGTGCCAGCAAGGCACAGGGCTTTGGGACCGGGGAGCTGTTTTTT. Its protein is CASKAQGFGTGELFF.

This chain uses TRBV30 with TRBJ2-4, with a weak D call TRBD2 (7 bases). The CDR3 is 16 amino acids. Germline V gene data show CDR1 as GTSNPN and CDR2 as SVGIG (reference sequence). Trimming stripped 0 bases from V and 0 bases from J, with 12 bases between. CDR3 sequence reads: CAWSVGGGVAKNIQYF. The CDR3 DNA is TGTGCCTGGAGTGTAGGGGGGGGAGTAGCCAAAAACATTCAGTACTTC. Drawing the rest from reference TRBV30 and TRBJ2-4, the complete variable domain is SQTIHQWPATLVQPVGSPLSLECTVEGTSNPNLYWYRQAAGRGLQLLFYSVGIGQISSEVPQNLSASRPQDRQFILSSKKLLLSDSGFYLCAWSVGGGVAKNIQYFGAGTRLSVL.

The chain employs TRBV6-5 and TRBJ1-5; D is possibly TRBD1 (6 bases). This CDR3 has 14 amino acids. V was clipped by 8 bases and J by 0 bases, with 11 bases between them. Germline V CDR1 and CDR2: MNHEY, SVGAGI. The CDR3 coding sequence is TGTGCCAGCCGGGACACACTTAGCAATCAGCCCCAGCATTTT. This encodes CASRDTLSNQPQHF.

The J gene is TRBJ1-3, the V gene TRBV9, with D perhaps TRBD1 (5 bases). The CDR3 totals 18 residues. V dropped 3 bases and J dropped 0 bases, with 19 bases sitting between them. Germline V gene data show CDR1 as SGDLS and CDR2 as YYNGEE. For the CDR3, the DNA is TGTGCCAGCAGCGCACTGCCCGAGGGACCGAACTCTGGAAACACCATATATTTT. Its translation is CASSALPEGPNSGNTIYF.

V is TRBV6-5 and J is TRBJ2-2, with D tentatively TRBD2 (7 bases). CDR1 is MNHEY, CDR2 SVGAGI, per germline. The V end was cut by 6 bases, the J end by 4 bases, with 12 bases between. This CDR3 has 14 amino acids. The CDR3 here is CASRGGGSTGELFF. In DNA, the CDR3 is TGTGCCAGCAGGGGAGGGGGAAGCACCGGGGAGCTGTTTTTT.

The rearrangement links TRBV30 to TRBJ2-2; 7 bases match TRBD1. With 5 bases clipped from V and 3 bases from J, the junction kept 6 bases outside the gene matches. Per the germline V gene, CDR1 is GTSNPN and CDR2 is SVGIG (reference sequence). This CDR3 region has 14 residues. CDR3 sequence (DNA): TGTGCCTGGGCCGGGACAGCGTACACCGGGGAGCTGTTTTTT. Encoded protein: CAWAGTAYTGELFF.

This chain uses TRBV7-2 with TRBJ2-5, with TRBD2 matching 11 bases. CDR1 is SGHTA and CDR2 is FQGNSA in the germline V gene. The CDR3 runs 15 residues. V dropped 5 bases and J dropped 5; count of bases not matched to a gene: 7. Written as DNA, the CDR3 is TGTGCCAGCAGCATTAGCGGGGGGGCATTCGAGACCCAGTACTTC. Its protein is CASSISGGAFETQYF.

This chain connects TRBV19 to TRBJ1-5; no definite D call. The CDR3 has 15 residues. Germline V lookup: CDR1 LNHDA, CDR2 SQIVND (reference sequence). Trimming cost V 0 bases and J 0 bases, with 6 bases left between them. In DNA, the CDR3 is TGTGCCAGTAGTATAGATATCACTAGCAATCAGCCCCAGCATTTT. Translating it yields CASSIDITSNQPQHF.

This chain joins TRBV27 and TRBJ2-1; 7 bases fit TRBD1. Germline CDR1 is MNHEY and CDR2 is SMNVEV (reference sequence). This CDR3 comprises 16 residues. Trimming cost V 4 bases and J 0 bases; bases outside gene matches: 6. Written as DNA, the CDR3 is TGTGCCAGCAGTTCAGGGGGTTCGGGCTCCTACAATGAGCAGTTCTTC. Its protein product is CASSSGGSGSYNEQFF.

The chain couples TRBV5-1 to TRBJ2-1; either TRBD1 or TRBD2 may fit D (5 bases each). Germline V gene sequence: CDR1 SGHRS, CDR2 YFSETQ. Deletions cut 3 bases from V and 0 bases from J, with 10 bases between. The CDR3 is 15 residues long. CDR3 sequence: CASSYSGSSYNEQFF. The CDR3 coding sequence is TGCGCCAGCAGCTATTCAGGGAGCTCCTACAATGAGCAGTTCTTC.

This chain connects TRBV19 to TRBJ1-2, with D possibly being TRBD1 (6 bases). The V end was cut by 5 bases, the J end by 7 bases, with 14 bases between. This CDR3 contains 13 residues. Germline V CDR1 and CDR2: LNHDA, SQIVND (reference sequence). CDR3 DNA sequence: TGTGCCAGTAGTTTCGCAGGGGCTGCTGGCTACACCTTC. This codes for CASSFAGAAGYTF. Filled out from reference TRBV19 and TRBJ1-2, the complete variable domain reads DGGITQSPKYLFRKEGQNVTLSCEQNLNHDAMYWYRQDPGQGLRLIYYSQIVNDFQKGDIAEGYSVSREKKESFPLTVTSAQKNPTAFYLCASSFAGAAGYTFGSGTRLTVV.